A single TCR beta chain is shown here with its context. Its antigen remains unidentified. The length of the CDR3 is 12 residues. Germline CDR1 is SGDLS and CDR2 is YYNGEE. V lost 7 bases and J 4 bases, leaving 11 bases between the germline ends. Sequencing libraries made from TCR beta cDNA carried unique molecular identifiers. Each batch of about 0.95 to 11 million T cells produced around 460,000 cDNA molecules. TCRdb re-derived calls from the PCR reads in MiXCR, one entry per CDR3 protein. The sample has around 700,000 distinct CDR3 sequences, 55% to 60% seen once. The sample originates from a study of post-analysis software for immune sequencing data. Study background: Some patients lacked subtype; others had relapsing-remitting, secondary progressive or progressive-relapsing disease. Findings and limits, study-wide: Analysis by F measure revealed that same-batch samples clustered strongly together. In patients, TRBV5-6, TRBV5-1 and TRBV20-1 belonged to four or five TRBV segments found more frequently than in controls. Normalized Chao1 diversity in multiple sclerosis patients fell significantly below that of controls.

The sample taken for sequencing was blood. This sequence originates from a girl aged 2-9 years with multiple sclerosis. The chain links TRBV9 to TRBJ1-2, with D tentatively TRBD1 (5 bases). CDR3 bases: TGTGCCAGCGGGGGGACCTTCTATGGCTACACCTTC. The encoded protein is CASGGTFYGYTF.